These T cell receptor beta chains were read from a single sample in a study of blood T cell repertoires in COVID-19. Measured with immunoSEQ multiplex PCR; TCRdb has only the in-frame clones, and not every one. The sample has fewer than 200,000 clones, approximately 80% seen once. The sequenced material came from peripheral blood. These receptors came from a woman at least 80 years old with acute or convalescent COVID-19. The CDR3 runs from the conserved cysteine through the conserved F or W. Fields, in order: CDR3 length, clone size, D gene, V gene, J gene, CDR3 protein, CDR3 DNA. The D gene is left open where the match is weak. Not all rows give a size; the values are once, few, many and, for expanded clones, a class.

14	NA	NA	TRBV27	TRBJ1-5	CASSLQGGGQPQHF	TGTGCCAGCAGTTTACAGGGAGGAGGCCAGCCCCAGCATTTT
16	NA	TRBD2	TRBV18	TRBJ2-5	CASSPFSGGTQETQYF	TGTGCCAGCTCACCCTTTAGCGGGGGGACCCAAGAGACCCAGTACTTC
13	few	NA	TRBV7-2	TRBJ1-2	CASSPQEGYGYTF	TGTGCCAGCAGCCCACAGGAGGGATATGGCTACACCTTC
15	NA	TRBD2	TRBV30	TRBJ2-5	CAWSRRLAGQETQYF	TGTGCCTGGAGTAGGAGGCTAGCGGGGCAAGAGACCCAGTACTTC
13	NA	TRBD2	TRBV5-6	TRBJ2-5	CASRLAGAETQYF	TGTGCCAGCAGGTTAGCGGGAGCAGAGACCCAGTACTTC
16	NA	TRBD2	TRBV5-1	TRBJ2-3	CASMGTSGPRTDTQYF	TGCGCCAGCATGGGGACTAGCGGTCCCCGCACAGATACGCAGTATTTT
15	NA	TRBD1	TRBV28	TRBJ2-7	CASSLAGQGSYEQYF	TGTGCCAGCAGTTTAGCGGGACAGGGATCCTACGAGCAGTACTTC
15	NA	TRBD2	TRBV11-2	TRBJ2-7	CASSPFAGGPYEQYF	TGTGCCAGCAGCCCTTTTGCGGGAGGGCCCTACGAGCAGTACTTC
16	NA	NA	TRBV11-2	TRBJ2-2	CASRKPTDPGTGELFF	TGTGCCAGCAGAAAACCGACAGATCCGGGCACCGGGGAGCTGTTTTTT
15	NA	NA	TRBV4-1	TRBJ1-4	CASSQDFSLLLRLFF	TGCGCCAGCAGCCAAGATTTTTCTCTACTCCTTAGACTGTTTTTT
13	NA	NA	TRBV28	TRBJ1-2	CASSLWGPYGYTF	TGTGCCAGCAGTTTATGGGGCCCATATGGCTACACCTTC
12	NA	NA	TRBV7-6	TRBJ2-5	CASSQSIETQYF	TGTGCCAGCAGCCAGTCGATAGAGACCCAGTACTTC